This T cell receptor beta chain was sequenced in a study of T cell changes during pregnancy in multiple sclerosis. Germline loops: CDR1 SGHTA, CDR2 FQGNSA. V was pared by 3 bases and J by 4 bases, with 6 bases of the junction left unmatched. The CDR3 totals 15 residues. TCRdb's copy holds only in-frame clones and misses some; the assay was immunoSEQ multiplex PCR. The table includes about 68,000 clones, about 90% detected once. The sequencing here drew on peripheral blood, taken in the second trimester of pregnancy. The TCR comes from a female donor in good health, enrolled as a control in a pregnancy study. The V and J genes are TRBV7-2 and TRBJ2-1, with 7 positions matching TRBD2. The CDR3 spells CASSLGGATYNEQFF. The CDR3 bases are TGTGCCAGCAGCTTGGGAGGGGCGACTTACAATGAGCAGTTCTTC. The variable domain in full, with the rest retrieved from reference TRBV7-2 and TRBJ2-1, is GAGVSQSPSNKVTEKGKDVELRCDPISGHTALYWYRQSLGQGLEFLIYFQGNSAPDKSGLPSDRFSAERTGGSVSTLTIQRTQQEDSAVYLCASSLGGATYNEQFFGPGTRLTVL.